The clone carrying this T cell receptor beta chain showed up many times. Its antigen is undetermined. This record comes from a study of T cells in Graves' hyperthyroidism and ophthalmopathy. General study points: Blood also contained most expanded thyroid clonotypes above 0.001. Ophthalmopathy, which appeared later, was predicted by the model a median around 6 months before onset.

Uncontrolled infection, other autoimmune disease, pregnancy and lactation each barred patients from inclusion. Diagnoses used clinical symptoms, serum thyroxine and TRAb, thyroid ultrasound and orbital computed tomography. RNA transcripts served as the template for amplifying TCR beta CDR3 regions. The HTBI primer set served for first-round RT-PCR of the TCR CDR3. TCRdb reanalysed the multiplex PCR reads using MiXCR and keeps one entry per CDR3 protein. The table shows more than 300,000 distinct CDR3 sequences, with about 15% occurring only once. CDR1 is DFQATT, CDR2 SNEGSKA, per germline (reference sequence). The V end lost 0 bases, the J end lost 1 base, and 10 bases lay between the germline ends. There are 14 residues in the CDR3.

The chain uses TRBV20-1 and TRBJ2-7; D is perhaps TRBD1 or TRBD2 (6 bases each). The sequence was obtained from a woman aged 55 to 70 with Graves' hyperthyroidism. The sample consisted of blood. The DNA of the CDR3 is TGCAGTGCTAGAGATCAGGGGAGGTCCTACGAGCAGTACTTC. It codes for CSARDQGRSYEQYF.